Below, 16 T cell receptor beta chains from the same sample are listed, as sequenced in a study of shared clonotypes between healthy human individuals. The data were produced by immunoSEQ multiplex PCR, yet TCRdb's version contains in-frame clones alone and is incomplete. The sample includes 1.5 million to 2.5 million clones, roughly 95% of them seen just once. CD8 cells regarded as naive lacked CD45RO, were positively chosen for CCR7, and omitted terminally differentiated effector memory CD45RA+ cells. The specimen was naive CD8+ T cells sorted from blood. These receptors all stem from a man between 18 and 35 years old in good health.

The sample holds one count of this clone. At the DNA level, this CDR3 is encoded by other sequences in the same sample as well. The rearrangement joins TRBV27 to TRBJ1-1; 7 nucleotides match TRBD1. The junction had 6 bases not matched to a gene; V was cut back by 7 bases and J by 1 base. This CDR3 contains 14 residues. Germline V gene lookup returns CDR1 MNHEY and CDR2 SMNVEV (reference sequence). CDR3 DNA: TGTGCCAGCACCTTGACAGGGACGAACACTGAAGCTTTCTTT. Amino acids: CASTLTGTNTEAFF.

The CDR3 is CASSFRGRSASYNEQFF. For the CDR3, the DNA is TGTGCCAGCAGCTTTCGTGGCAGGAGCGCCTCCTACAATGAGCAGTTCTTC. This sequence joins TRBV7-2 and TRBJ2-1; D unclear. The germline CDR1 and CDR2 sequences are SGHTA and FQGNSA. Trimming took 3 bases from V and 0 from J, leaving 15 bases between them. The CDR3 consists of 17 residues.

The rearrangement links TRBV7-9 to TRBJ2-3; D is possibly TRBD2 (5 bases). The V end was cut by 3 bases, the J end by 0 bases, with 10 bases between. Germline loops: CDR1 SEHNR, CDR2 FQNEAQ (reference sequence). This CDR3 has 15 amino acids. The CDR3 coding sequence is TGTGCCAGCAGCTTCTCGGGGTCTAGCACAGATACGCAGTATTTT. Its protein product is CASSFSGSSTDTQYF.

This chain links TRBV6-5 with TRBJ2-1; 10 nucleotides agree with TRBD2. From germline, CDR1 is MNHEY and CDR2 SVGAGI. Trimming at V came to 6 bases and at J to 6 bases, leaving 8 bases not matched to a gene. The CDR3 runs to 15 residues. This CDR3 is CASSPSSGGPNEQFF. The CDR3 DNA follows: TGTGCCAGCAGCCCCTCTAGCGGGGGTCCCAATGAGCAGTTCTTC.

The chain employs TRBV5-1 and TRBJ1-1, with 10 nucleotides matching TRBD1. The CDR3 has 15 residues. Looked up from germline, CDR1 is SGHRS and CDR2 is YFSETQ. V lost 3 bases, J lost 6 bases, and 8 bases stayed unmatched. The CDR3 nucleotides are TGCGCCAGCAGCTACGGACAGGGGGGAATGCCTGAAGCTTTCTTT. The encoded protein is CASSYGQGGMPEAFF.

The chain has TRBV6-6 and TRBJ2-2; TRBD1 is a possible D gene (6 bases). V was clipped by 5 bases and J by 5 bases, with 15 bases between them. Germline assignment: CDR1 MNHNY and CDR2 SVGAGI (reference sequence). This CDR3 is 15 amino acids long. The CDR3 DNA reads as TGTGCCAGCAGTCGTAACAGGGATGGGACCGGGGAGCTGTTTTTT. This encodes CASSRNRDGTGELFF.

The V and J genes are TRBV29-1 and TRBJ2-3; 12 bases map to TRBD2. The CDR3 is 15 amino acids. The germline CDR1 and CDR2 sequences are SQVTM and ANQGSEA. The ends lost 8 bases at V and 0 bases at J; junction bases unmatched: 6. CDR3 coding DNA: TGCAGCATAAGCGGGACTAGCGGGAGCACAGATACGCAGTATTTT. Translated: CSISGTSGSTDTQYF.

The V call is TRBV6-1, the J call TRBJ2-3; 8 nucleotides align to TRBD1. The CDR3 has 16 amino acids. V dropped 4 bases and J dropped 2; count of bases not matched to a gene: 8. Germline V gene lookup returns CDR1 MNHNS and CDR2 SASEGT. As DNA, the CDR3 is TGTGCCAGCAGTGGGGCAGGGGGCTGGGTCACAGATACGCAGTATTTT. This sequence encodes CASSGAGGWVTDTQYF.

Points on this clone: Other DNA sequences in this specimen translate into the identical CDR3. The chain is built from TRBV6-1 and TRBJ2-7, with D unresolved. Germline CDR1 is MNHNS and CDR2 is SASEGT. The V gene lost 3 bases and the J gene lost 1 base, with 4 bases spanning the gap. The length of the CDR3 is 12 residues. The CDR3 region is CASSEYSYEQYF. In DNA, the CDR3 is TGTGCCAGCAGTGAGTATTCCTACGAGCAGTACTTC.

As for this clone: The sample has other DNA sequences that encode this CDR3 too. The chain carries TRBV6-6 and TRBJ2-1; D not certain. This CDR3 is built from 13 residues. The germline V and J ends were trimmed by 0 bases and 4 bases, with 4 bases remaining between them. Germline loops: CDR1 MNHNY, CDR2 SVGAGI (reference sequence). CDR3 residues: CASSYSNYNEQFF. As DNA, the CDR3 is TGTGCCAGCAGTTACTCGAATTACAATGAGCAGTTCTTC.

DNA of the CDR3: TGCGCCAGCAGCCCTGTGGAGACAGGGGAGGACGGGGAGCTGTTTTTT. This gives the protein CASSPVETGEDGELFF. This chain connects TRBV4-3 to TRBJ2-2, with 8 bases fitting TRBD1. This CDR3 is built from 16 residues. J was trimmed by 7 bases and V by 4 bases; bases with no gene match: 11. Germline CDR1 is LGHNA and CDR2 is YSLEER.

V gene TRBV4-1 combines with J gene TRBJ2-7, with D possibly matching TRBD1 (6 bases). This CDR3 region has 16 residues. Germline assignment: CDR1 MGHRA and CDR2 YSYEKL. Trimming stripped 3 bases from V and 2 bases from J, with 17 bases between. CDR3: CASSHKMSQGAYEQYF. CDR3 nucleotide sequence: TGCGCCAGCAGCCACAAGATGTCACAGGGTGCCTACGAGCAGTACTTC.

J is TRBJ2-7 and V is TRBV10-3, with TRBD2 identical over 8 bases. The junction had 7 bases not matched to a gene; V was cut back by 5 bases and J by 7 bases. CDR3 size: 13 residues. Looked up from germline, CDR1 is ENHRY and CDR2 is SYGVKD. The CDR3 region is CAISRGGAEEQYF. Here the CDR3 DNA reads TGTGCCATCAGTCGGGGGGGCGCTGAGGAGCAGTACTTC.

Comment on this clone: Other DNA variants within this sample encode the same CDR3. The V gene is TRBV5-8, the J gene TRBJ2-3, with 9 bases that match TRBD2. Trimming at V came to 0 bases and at J to 1 base, leaving 0 bases not matched to a gene. The CDR3 totals 15 residues. CDR1 is SGHTS and CDR2 is YDEGEE in the germline V gene. CDR3 in DNA: TGTGCCAGCAGCTTGGGGACTAGCGGCACAGATACGCAGTATTTT. Protein sequence: CASSLGTSGTDTQYF.

V usage is TRBV28 and J usage is TRBJ2-5; no definite D call. With 5 bases removed from V and 5 bases from J, the gap between germline ends came to 9 bases. The CDR3 consists of 12 residues. Germline V gene data show CDR1 as MDHEN and CDR2 as SYDVKM. The CDR3 DNA sequence: TGTGCCAGCAGTCCCACGGGTGAGACCCAGTACTTC. It codes for CASSPTGETQYF.

V and J are TRBV27 and TRBJ2-7, with D uncertain. V was trimmed by 2 bases and J by 1 base, leaving 12 bases between them. Germline CDR1 is MNHEY and CDR2 is SMNVEV (reference sequence). CDR3 size: 15 residues. The CDR3 nucleotides read TGTGCCAGCAGTTTAGGGTGGGCGGAATCCTACGAGCAGTACTTC. As protein: CASSLGWAESYEQYF.